The clone carrying this TCR beta chain was detected many times. TCRdb used MiXCR to call clones anew from the PCR reads. The sample lists 20,000 to 30,000 clones, under 30% occurring once. Patients underwent thyroid surgery, and none had received any treatment before it. V shed 3 bases and J 3 bases; nucleotides not matched to a gene: 3. CDR1 and CDR2 (germline): MGHRA, YSYEKL. CDR3 length equals 15 residues. These data originate in a study of metastatic and nonmetastatic thyroid tumors. The clonotype originates from a male donor with papillary thyroid cancer or a benign thyroid nodule (not recorded which). Some clones in this sample may be carry-over from other donors' samples. Material for sequencing was tumor tissue. The chain is built from TRBV4-1 and TRBJ2-3, with 10 bases matching TRBD2. The CDR3: CASSHSSGSTDTQYF. The CDR3 DNA reads TGCGCCAGCAGCCACTCTAGCGGGAGTACAGATACGCAGTATTTT.